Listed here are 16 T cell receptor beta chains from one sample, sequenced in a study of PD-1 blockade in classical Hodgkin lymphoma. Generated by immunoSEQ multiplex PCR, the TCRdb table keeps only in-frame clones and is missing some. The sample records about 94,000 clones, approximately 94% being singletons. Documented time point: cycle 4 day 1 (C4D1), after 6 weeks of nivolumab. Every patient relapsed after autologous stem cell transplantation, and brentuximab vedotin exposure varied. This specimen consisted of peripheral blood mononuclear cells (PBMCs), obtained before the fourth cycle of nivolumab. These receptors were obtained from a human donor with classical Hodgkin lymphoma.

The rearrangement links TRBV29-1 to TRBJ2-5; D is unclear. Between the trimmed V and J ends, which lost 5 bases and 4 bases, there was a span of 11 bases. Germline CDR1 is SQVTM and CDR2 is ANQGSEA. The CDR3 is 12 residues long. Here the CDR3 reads CSVTFFAETQYF. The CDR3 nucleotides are TGCAGCGTTACGTTTTTCGCAGAGACCCAGTACTTC.

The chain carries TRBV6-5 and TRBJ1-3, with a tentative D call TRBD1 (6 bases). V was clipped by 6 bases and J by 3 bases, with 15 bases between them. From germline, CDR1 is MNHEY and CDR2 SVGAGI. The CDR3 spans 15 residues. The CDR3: CASSSEGGYGNTIYF. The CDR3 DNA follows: TGTGCCAGCAGCTCCGAGGGGGGGTATGGAAACACCATATATTTT.

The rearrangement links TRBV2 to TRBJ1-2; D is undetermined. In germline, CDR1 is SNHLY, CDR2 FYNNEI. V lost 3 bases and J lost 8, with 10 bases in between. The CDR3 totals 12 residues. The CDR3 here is CASSEVHLGYTF. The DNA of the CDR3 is TGTGCCAGCAGTGAGGTGCACCTAGGCTACACCTTC.

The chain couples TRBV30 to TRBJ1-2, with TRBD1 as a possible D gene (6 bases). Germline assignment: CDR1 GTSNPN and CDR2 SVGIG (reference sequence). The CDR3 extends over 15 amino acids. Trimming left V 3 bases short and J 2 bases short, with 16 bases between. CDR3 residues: CAWSEMVGGNYGYTF. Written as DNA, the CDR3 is TGTGCCTGGAGCGAAATGGTCGGGGGCAACTATGGCTACACCTTC.

The CDR3 spells CASSLWGNTEAFF. The CDR3 coding sequence is TGTGCCAGCAGTTTATGGGGGAACACTGAAGCTTTCTTT. V and J are TRBV28 and TRBJ1-1, with unresolved D. Germline V gives CDR1 MDHEN, CDR2 SYDVKM. V was shortened by 0 bases and J by 1 base, with 3 bases between the two germline ends. The CDR3 covers 13 residues.

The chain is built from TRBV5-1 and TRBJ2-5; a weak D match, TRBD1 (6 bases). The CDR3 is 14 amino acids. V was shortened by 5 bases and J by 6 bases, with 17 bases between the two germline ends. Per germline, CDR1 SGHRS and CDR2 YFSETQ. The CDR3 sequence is CASSSQGTGKTQYF. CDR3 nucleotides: TGCGCCAGCAGTTCTCAGGGGACGGGAAAGACCCAGTACTTC. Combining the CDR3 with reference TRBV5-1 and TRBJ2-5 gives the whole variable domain KAGVTQTPRYLIKTRGQQVTLSCSPISGHRSVSWYQQTPGQGLQFLFEYFSETQRNKGNFPGRFSGRQFSNSRSEMNVSTLELGDSALYLCASSSQGTGKTQYFGPGTRLLVL.

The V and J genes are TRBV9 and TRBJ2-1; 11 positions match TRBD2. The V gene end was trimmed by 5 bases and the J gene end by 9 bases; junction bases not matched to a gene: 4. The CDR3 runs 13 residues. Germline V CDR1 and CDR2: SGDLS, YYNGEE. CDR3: CASSYSGRAEQFF. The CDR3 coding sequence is TGTGCCAGCAGTTATAGCGGGAGGGCTGAGCAGTTCTTC.

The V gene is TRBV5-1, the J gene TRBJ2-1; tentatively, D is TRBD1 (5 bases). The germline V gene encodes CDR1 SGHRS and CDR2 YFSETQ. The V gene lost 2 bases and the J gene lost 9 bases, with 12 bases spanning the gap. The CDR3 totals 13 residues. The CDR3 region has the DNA TGCGCCAGCAGCTTCCGCAGGGTGGGTGAGCAGTTCTTC. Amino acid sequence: CASSFRRVGEQFF. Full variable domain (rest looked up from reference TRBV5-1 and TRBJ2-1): KAGVTQTPRYLIKTRGQQVTLSCSPISGHRSVSWYQQTPGQGLQFLFEYFSETQRNKGNFPGRFSGRQFSNSRSEMNVSTLELGDSALYLCASSFRRVGEQFFGPGTRLTVL.

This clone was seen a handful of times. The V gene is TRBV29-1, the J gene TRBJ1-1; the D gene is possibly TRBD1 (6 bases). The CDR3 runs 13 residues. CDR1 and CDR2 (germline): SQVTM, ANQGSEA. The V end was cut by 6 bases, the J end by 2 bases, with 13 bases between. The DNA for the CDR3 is TGCAGCGTGGGCGTCGGGGGCAACACTGAAGCTTTCTTT. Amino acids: CSVGVGGNTEAFF.

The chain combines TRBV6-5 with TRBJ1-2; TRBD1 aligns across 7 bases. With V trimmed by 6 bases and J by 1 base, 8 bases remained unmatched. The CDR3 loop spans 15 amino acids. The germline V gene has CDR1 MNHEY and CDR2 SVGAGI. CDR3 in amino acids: CASRTGQLNNYGYTF. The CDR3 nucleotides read TGTGCCAGCAGGACGGGACAGCTTAATAACTATGGCTACACCTTC.

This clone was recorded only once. Here the CDR3 DNA reads TGTGCCAGAAGCTTGGTGGGGACTAGCGGGAGGTTGTACGAGCAGTACTTC. Its translation is CARSLVGTSGRLYEQYF. This rearrangement joins TRBV5-3 to TRBJ2-7; 15 bases align to TRBD2. TRBV5-3 is recorded as an ORF, its role being uncertain. This CDR3 region has 17 residues. V was clipped by 0 bases and J by 4 bases; unmatched bases: 5.

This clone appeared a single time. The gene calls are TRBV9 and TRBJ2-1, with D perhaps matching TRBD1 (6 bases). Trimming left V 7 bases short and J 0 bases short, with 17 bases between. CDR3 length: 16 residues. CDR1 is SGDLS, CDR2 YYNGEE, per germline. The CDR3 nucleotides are TGTGCCAGCGGTATCAACAGGGTCAGCTCCTACAATGAGCAGTTCTTC. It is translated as CASGINRVSSYNEQFF.

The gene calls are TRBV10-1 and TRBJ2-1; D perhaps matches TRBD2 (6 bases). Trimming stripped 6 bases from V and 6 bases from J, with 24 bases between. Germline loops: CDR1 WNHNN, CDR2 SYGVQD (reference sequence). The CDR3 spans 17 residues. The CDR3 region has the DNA TGCGCCAGCAGCCGTACTATGGGGGGACCTCCGGGCAATGAGCAGTTCTTC. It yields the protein CASSRTMGGPPGNEQFF.

The CDR3 reads CASSLTGTGDTEAFF. Written as DNA, the CDR3 is TGCGCCAGCAGCTTGACCGGGACAGGGGACACTGAAGCTTTCTTT. The gene calls are TRBV5-1 and TRBJ1-1; 10 bases align to TRBD1. Germline CDR1 is SGHRS and CDR2 is YFSETQ. The CDR3 loop spans 15 amino acids. V trimming: 1 base; J trimming: 3 bases; junction bases outside the gene matches: 3. Full variable domain (outside the CDR3, taken from reference TRBV5-1 and TRBJ1-1): KAGVTQTPRYLIKTRGQQVTLSCSPISGHRSVSWYQQTPGQGLQFLFEYFSETQRNKGNFPGRFSGRQFSNSRSEMNVSTLELGDSALYLCASSLTGTGDTEAFFGQGTRLTVV.

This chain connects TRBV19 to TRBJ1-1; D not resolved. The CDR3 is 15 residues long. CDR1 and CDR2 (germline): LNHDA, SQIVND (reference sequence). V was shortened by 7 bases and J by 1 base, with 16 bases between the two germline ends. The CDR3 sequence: CASKVTVTSNTEAFF. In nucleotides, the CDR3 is TGTGCCAGTAAAGTTACGGTTACTTCGAACACTGAAGCTTTCTTT.

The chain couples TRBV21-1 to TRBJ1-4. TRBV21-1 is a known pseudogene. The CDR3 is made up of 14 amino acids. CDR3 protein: CASIQPTAVKKLFF. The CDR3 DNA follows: TGTGCCAGCATCCAGCCAACGGCGGTTAAAAAACTGTTTTTT.